Below, one TCR beta chain is given with its context. Antigen unknown. Germline V gene sequence: CDR1 SNHLY, CDR2 FYNNEI. The V gene end was trimmed by 3 bases and the J gene end by 4 bases; junction bases not matched to a gene: 6. This CDR3 contains 15 residues. CD4+ cells underwent separation, giving CD45RA+ naive and CD45RA-negative memory subsets. An approximately 200 ng quantity of DNA, roughly 30,000 T cell genomes, went into the sorted-subset replicate PCRs. Some clones are missing from TCRdb's copy, which holds only in-frame ones; the method was immunoSEQ multiplex PCR. The table records 800,000 to 1,200,000 clones, more than 75% of them present only once. The sample comes from a study of shared clonotypes between healthy human individuals. Overall study findings and caveats: Unshared clonotypes carried lower generation probabilities than those common to all four donors. Shared across a handful of donors were roughly 5.3% of the naive CD4 clonotypes.

The genes are TRBV2 and TRBJ2-3, with 8 bases fitting TRBD2. Sample: memory CD4+ T cells from PBMCs. Subset meaning: CD45RA-negative fraction. This TCR was recovered from a man aged 18 to 35 in good health. Some clones in this sample may be carry-over from other donors' samples. DNA of the CDR3: TGTGCCAGCAGTGATCGGCCTAGCGGGCCAGATACGCAGTATTTT. This translates into CASSDRPSGPDTQYF.